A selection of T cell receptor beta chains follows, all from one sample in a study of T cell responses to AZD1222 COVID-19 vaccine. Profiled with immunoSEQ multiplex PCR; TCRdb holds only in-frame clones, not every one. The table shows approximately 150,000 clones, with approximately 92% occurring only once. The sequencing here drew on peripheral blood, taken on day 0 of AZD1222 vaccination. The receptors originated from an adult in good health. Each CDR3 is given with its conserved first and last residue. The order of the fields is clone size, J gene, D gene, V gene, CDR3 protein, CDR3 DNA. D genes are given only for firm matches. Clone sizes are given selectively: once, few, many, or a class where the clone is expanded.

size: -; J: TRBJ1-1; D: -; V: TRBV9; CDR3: CASSVGVGLNTEAFF; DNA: TGTGCCAGCAGCGTAGGGGTAGGGCTGAACACTGAAGCTTTCTTT
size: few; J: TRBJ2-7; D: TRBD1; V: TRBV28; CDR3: CASSARQGFTDF; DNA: TGTGCCAGCAGTGCAAGACAGGGTTTTACGGACTTC
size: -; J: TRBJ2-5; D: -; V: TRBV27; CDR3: CASSFVGSRGETQYF; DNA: TGTGCCAGCAGTTTCGTGGGGAGTAGGGGAGAGACCCAGTACTTC
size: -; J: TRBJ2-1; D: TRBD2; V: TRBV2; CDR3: CASSGLAGDNEQFF; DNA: TGTGCCAGCAGTGGACTAGCGGGAGACAATGAGCAGTTCTTC
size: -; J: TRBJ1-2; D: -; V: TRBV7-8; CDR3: CASSLLAYSSNYGYTF; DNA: TGTGCCAGCAGCTTATTAGCGTATAGTTCTAACTATGGCTACACCTTC
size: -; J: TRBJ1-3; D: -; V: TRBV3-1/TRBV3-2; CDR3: CASSLVGSGNTIYF; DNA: TGTGCCAGCAGCCTCGTAGGGTCTGGAAACACCATATATTTT
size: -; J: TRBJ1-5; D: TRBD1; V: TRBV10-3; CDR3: CATAPGQGVGSNQPQHF; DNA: TGTGCCACGGCTCCGGGACAGGGGGTAGGTAGCAATCAGCCCCAGCATTTT
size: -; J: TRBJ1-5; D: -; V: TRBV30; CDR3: CAWSEEGLQPQHF; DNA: TGTGCCTGGAGTGAGGAGGGTCTGCAGCCCCAGCATTTT
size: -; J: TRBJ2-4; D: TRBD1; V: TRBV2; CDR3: CASSGQGVAKNIQYF; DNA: TGTGCCAGCAGTGGACAGGGGGTAGCCAAAAACATTCAGTACTTC
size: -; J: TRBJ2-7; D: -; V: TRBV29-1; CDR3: CSVPGSSQLEQYF; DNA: TGCAGCGTTCCGGGGAGCTCCCAACTCGAGCAGTACTTC
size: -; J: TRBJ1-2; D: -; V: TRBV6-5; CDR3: CASKRQENYGYTF; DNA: TGTGCCAGCAAACGACAGGAAAACTATGGCTACACCTTC
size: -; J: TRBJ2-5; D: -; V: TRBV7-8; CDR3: CASSPRHELSQETQYF; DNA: TGTGCCAGCAGCCCGAGACACGAGCTATCCCAAGAGACCCAGTACTTC
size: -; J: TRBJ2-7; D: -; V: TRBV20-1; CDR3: CSVLGGGEQYF; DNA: TGCAGTGTTCTCGGAGGGGGCGAGCAGTACTTC
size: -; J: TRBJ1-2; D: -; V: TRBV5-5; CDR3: CASSLGTDYGYTF; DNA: TGTGCCAGCAGCCTGGGAACAGACTATGGCTACACCTTC
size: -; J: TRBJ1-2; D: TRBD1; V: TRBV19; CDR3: CASSIDRGLDGYTF; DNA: TGTGCCAGTAGTATAGACAGGGGGCTTGATGGCTACACCTTC
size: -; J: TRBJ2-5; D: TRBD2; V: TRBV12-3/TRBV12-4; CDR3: CASSSGLGKTQYF; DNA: TGTGCCAGCAGTTCGGGACTAGGAAAGACCCAGTACTTC
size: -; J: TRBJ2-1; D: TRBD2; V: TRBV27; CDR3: CASRPGTSGGGEQFF; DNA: TGTGCCAGCAGACCCGGGACTAGCGGGGGTGGTGAGCAGTTCTTC
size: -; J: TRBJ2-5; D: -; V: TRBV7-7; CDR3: CASKYRTEDKTQYF; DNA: TGTGCTAGCAAATATCGGACGGAGGACAAGACCCAGTACTTC
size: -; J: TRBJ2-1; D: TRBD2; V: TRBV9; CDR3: CASSDRTSGVGNEQFF; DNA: TGTGCCAGCAGCGACCGGACTAGCGGGGTAGGCAATGAGCAGTTCTTC
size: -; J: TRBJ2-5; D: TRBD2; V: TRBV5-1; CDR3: CASSLALAGTHPQETQYF; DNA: TGCGCCAGCAGCTTGGCACTAGCGGGTACCCATCCCCAAGAGACCCAGTACTTC
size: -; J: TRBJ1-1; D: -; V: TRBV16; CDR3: CASSSPGMMNTEAFF; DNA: TGTGCCAGCAGCTCTCCAGGGATGATGAACACTGAAGCTTTCTTT
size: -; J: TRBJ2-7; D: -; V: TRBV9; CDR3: CASSVEPDRNYEQYF; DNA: TGTGCCAGCAGCGTAGAGCCGGACAGAAACTACGAGCAGTACTTC
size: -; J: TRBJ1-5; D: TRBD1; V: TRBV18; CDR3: CASSDNRGVSNQPQHF; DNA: TGTGCCAGCTCGGACAACAGGGGCGTTAGCAATCAGCCCCAGCATTTT
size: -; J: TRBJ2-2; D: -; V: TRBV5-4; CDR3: CASSLGPTLNTGELFF; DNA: TGTGCCAGCAGCTTGGGACCAACATTGAACACCGGGGAGCTGTTTTTT
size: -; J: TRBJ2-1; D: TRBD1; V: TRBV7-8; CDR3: CASSATRGTYNEQFF; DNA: TGTGCCAGCAGCGCCACCAGGGGGACCTACAATGAGCAGTTCTTC
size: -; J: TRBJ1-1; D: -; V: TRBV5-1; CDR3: CASSLVQGGYTEAFF; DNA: TGCGCCAGCAGCTTGGTACAGGGAGGGTACACTGAAGCTTTCTTT
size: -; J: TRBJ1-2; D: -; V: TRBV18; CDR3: CASSPGQKLYGYTF; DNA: TGTGCCAGCTCACCCGGACAGAAACTCTATGGCTACACCTTC
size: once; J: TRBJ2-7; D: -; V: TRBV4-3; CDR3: CASSQGVYYEQYF; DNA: TGCGCCAGCAGCCAAGGAGTATATTACGAGCAGTACTTC
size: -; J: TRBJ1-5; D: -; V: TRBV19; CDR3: CASSIAGGNQPQHF; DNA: TGTGCCAGTAGTATCGCAGGGGGCAATCAGCCCCAGCATTTT
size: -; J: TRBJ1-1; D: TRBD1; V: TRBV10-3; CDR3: CATSQGGTEAFF; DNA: TGTGCCACCTCTCAGGGGGGCACTGAAGCTTTCTTT
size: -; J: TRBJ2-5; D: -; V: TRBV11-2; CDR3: CASSPNAGTETQYF; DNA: TGTGCCAGCAGCCCAAACGCGGGGACAGAGACCCAGTACTTC
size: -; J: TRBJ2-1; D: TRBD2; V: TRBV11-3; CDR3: CASSTSGESYNEQFF; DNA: TGTGCCAGCAGTACTAGCGGGGAGTCCTACAATGAGCAGTTCTTC
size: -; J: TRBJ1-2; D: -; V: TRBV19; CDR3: CASSITDSGGGYTF; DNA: TGTGCCAGTAGTATCACGGACAGCGGAGGAGGCTACACCTTC
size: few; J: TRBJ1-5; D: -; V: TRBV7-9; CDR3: CASSSRASGNQPQHF; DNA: TGTGCCAGCAGCTCCCGAGCCTCTGGCAATCAGCCCCAGCATTTT
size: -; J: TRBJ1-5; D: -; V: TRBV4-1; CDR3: CASSQGTGGYSNQPQHF; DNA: TGCGCCAGCAGCCAAGGGACCGGGGGGTATAGCAATCAGCCCCAGCATTTT
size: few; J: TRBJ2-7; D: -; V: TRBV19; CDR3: CASSSEDSFSYEQYF; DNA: TGTGCCAGTAGTTCTGAGGACAGCTTCTCCTACGAGCAGTACTTC
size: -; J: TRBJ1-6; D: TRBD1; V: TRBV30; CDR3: CAWSSGTGLGSSYNSPLHF; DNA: TGTGCCTGGAGCTCCGGGACAGGCCTGGGAAGCTCCTATAATTCACCCCTCCACTTT
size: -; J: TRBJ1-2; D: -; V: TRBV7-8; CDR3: CASSSDPRGYTF; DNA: TGTGCCAGCAGCTCTGATCCCAGGGGCTACACCTTC
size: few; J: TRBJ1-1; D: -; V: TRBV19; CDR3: CASTIGGGVEAFF; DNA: TGTGCCAGTACTATAGGGGGTGGTGTTGAAGCTTTCTTT
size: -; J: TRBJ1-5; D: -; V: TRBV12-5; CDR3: CASGSLETVLNQPQHF; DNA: TGTGCTAGTGGATCACTTGAGACAGTACTGAATCAGCCCCAGCATTTT
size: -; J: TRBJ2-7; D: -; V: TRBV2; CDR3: CASSREYEQYF; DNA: TGTGCCAGCAGTAGGGAATACGAGCAGTACTTC